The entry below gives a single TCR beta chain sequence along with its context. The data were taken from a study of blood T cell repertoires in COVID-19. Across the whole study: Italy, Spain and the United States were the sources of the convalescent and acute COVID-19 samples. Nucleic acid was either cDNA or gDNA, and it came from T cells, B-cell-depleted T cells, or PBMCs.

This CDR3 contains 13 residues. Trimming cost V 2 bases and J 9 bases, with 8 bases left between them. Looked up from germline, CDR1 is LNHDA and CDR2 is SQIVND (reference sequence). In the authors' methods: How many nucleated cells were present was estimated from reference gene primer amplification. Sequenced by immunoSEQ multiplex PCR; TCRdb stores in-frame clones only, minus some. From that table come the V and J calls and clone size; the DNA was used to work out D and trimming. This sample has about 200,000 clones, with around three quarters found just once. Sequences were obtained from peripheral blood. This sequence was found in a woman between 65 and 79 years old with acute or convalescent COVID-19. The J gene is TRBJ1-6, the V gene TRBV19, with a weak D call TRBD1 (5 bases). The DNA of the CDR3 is TGTGCCAGTAGTATACTGGGGGGTTCACCCCTCCACTTT. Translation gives CASSILGGSPLHF.